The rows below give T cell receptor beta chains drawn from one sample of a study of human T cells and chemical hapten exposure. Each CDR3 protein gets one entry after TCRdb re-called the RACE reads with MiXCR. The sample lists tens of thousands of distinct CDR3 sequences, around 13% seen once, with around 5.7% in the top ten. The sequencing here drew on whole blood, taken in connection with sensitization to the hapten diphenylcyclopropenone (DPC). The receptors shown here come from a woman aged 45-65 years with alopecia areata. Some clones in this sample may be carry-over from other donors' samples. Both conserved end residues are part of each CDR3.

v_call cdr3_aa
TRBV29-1 CSGGLGSEQYF
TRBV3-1 CASSQDPSEENIQYF
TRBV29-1 CSGGTQETQYF
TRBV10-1 CASSEGRGRSSYEQYF
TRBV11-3 CASSLHPGTSGNEQFF
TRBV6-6 CASSYGQNEKLFF
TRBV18 CASSPLGSADTQYF
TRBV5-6 CASSQPNRGEQYF
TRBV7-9 CASSPIRSYEQYF
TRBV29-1 CSVERVFSETQYF
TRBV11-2 CASRKSGTGNYEQYF
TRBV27 CASSGNNEKLFF
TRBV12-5 CASGRDGANYGYTF
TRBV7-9 CASSSSSYEQYF
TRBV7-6 CASSLAFTSYEQYF
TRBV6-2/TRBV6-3 CASSYSSGGVSSYNEQFF
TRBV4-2 CASSRIDSETDTQYF
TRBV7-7 CASSLALPETQYF
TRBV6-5 CASSGAAVGEKLFF
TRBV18 CASYLGVANTGELFF
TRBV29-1 CSVEPQDGQPQHF